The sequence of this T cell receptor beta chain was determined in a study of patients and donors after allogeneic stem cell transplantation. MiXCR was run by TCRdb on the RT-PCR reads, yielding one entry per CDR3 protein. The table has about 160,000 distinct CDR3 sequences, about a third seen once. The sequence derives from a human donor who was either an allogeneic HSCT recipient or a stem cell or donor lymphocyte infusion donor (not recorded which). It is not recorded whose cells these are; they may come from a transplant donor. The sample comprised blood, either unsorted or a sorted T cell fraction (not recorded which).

CDR3 amino acids: CASSFPVGNTIYF. CDR3 in DNA: TGTGCCAGCAGTTTCCCAGTAGGAAACACCATATATTTT. This chain connects TRBV12-3 or TRBV12-4 to TRBJ1-3; D gene unclear. The CDR3 totals 13 residues. Trimming took 3 bases from V and 4 from J, leaving 7 bases between them.